The rows below give T cell receptor beta chains drawn from one sample of a study of T cell responses to AZD1222 COVID-19 vaccine. Profiling relied on immunoSEQ multiplex PCR, and the TCRdb table lists in-frame clones only, not all of them. The sample consists of some 200,000 clones, roughly 88% of them appearing once. The source material was peripheral blood, sampled on day 0 of AZD1222 vaccination. These receptors were obtained from an adult in good health. Each CDR3 is given with its conserved first and last residue. D genes are given only for firm matches. Only some rows state a clone size, as once, few, many or a class for expanded clones.

v_gene: TRBV15
d_gene: TRBD2
abundance: NA
len: 13
j_gene: TRBJ2-7
CDR3aa: CATSRDRGGSKYF
CDR3nt: TGTGCCACCAGCAGAGATCGGGGAGGGTCTAAGTACTTC

v_gene: TRBV7-3
d_gene: TRBD2
abundance: NA
len: 17
j_gene: TRBJ2-3
CDR3aa: CASSQSPSGGASDTQYF
CDR3nt: TGTGCCAGCAGTCAAAGCCCTAGCGGGGGGGCTTCAGATACGCAGTATTTT

v_gene: TRBV18
d_gene: TRBD2
abundance: NA
len: 15
j_gene: TRBJ2-7
CDR3aa: CASSRGLAGGYEQYF
CDR3nt: TGTGCCAGCTCGCGCGGACTAGCGGGGGGATACGAGCAGTACTTC

v_gene: TRBV19
d_gene: NA
abundance: NA
len: 13
j_gene: TRBJ1-1
CDR3aa: CASSPDTGLGAFF
CDR3nt: TGTGCCAGTAGTCCGGACACGGGCCTCGGAGCTTTCTTT

v_gene: TRBV28
d_gene: TRBD2
abundance: few
len: 16
j_gene: TRBJ2-7
CDR3aa: CASSFPRLAESYEQYF
CDR3nt: TGTGCCAGCAGTTTCCCTAGACTAGCGGAGTCCTACGAGCAGTACTTC

v_gene: TRBV4-1
d_gene: NA
abundance: once
len: 16
j_gene: TRBJ1-3
CDR3aa: CASSQDLRGSGNTIYF
CDR3nt: TGCGCCAGCAGCCAAGATCTCCGGGGCTCTGGAAACACCATATATTTT

v_gene: TRBV28
d_gene: NA
abundance: once
len: 14
j_gene: TRBJ1-5
CDR3aa: CASTGGAEDQPQHF
CDR3nt: TGTGCCAGCACTGGGGGCGCTGAGGATCAGCCCCAGCATTTT

v_gene: TRBV7-9
d_gene: NA
abundance: NA
len: 16
j_gene: TRBJ1-1
CDR3aa: CASSFAGASRNTEAFF
CDR3nt: TGTGCCAGCAGCTTCGCAGGGGCCTCTCGGAACACTGAAGCTTTCTTT

v_gene: TRBV27
d_gene: NA
abundance: NA
len: 16
j_gene: TRBJ1-1
CDR3aa: CASSFTRTAANTEAFF
CDR3nt: TGTGCCAGCAGTTTCACTCGAACCGCCGCGAACACTGAAGCTTTCTTT

v_gene: TRBV6-6
d_gene: NA
abundance: NA
len: 15
j_gene: TRBJ1-5
CDR3aa: CASSYYRASNQPQHF
CDR3nt: TGTGCCAGCAGTTACTACAGGGCTAGCAATCAGCCCCAGCATTTT

v_gene: TRBV7-3
d_gene: NA
abundance: few
len: 14
j_gene: TRBJ2-1
CDR3aa: CASSLGSSHNEQFF
CDR3nt: TGTGCCAGCAGCTTAGGGTCCAGCCACAATGAGCAGTTCTTC

v_gene: TRBV7-2
d_gene: TRBD1
abundance: NA
len: 16
j_gene: TRBJ1-3
CDR3aa: CASSLKQGAGGNTIYF
CDR3nt: TGTGCCAGCAGCTTAAAACAGGGGGCAGGAGGAAACACCATATATTTT

v_gene: TRBV11-2
d_gene: NA
abundance: NA
len: 15
j_gene: TRBJ1-1
CDR3aa: CASSLVPKRDTEAFF
CDR3nt: TGTGCCAGCAGCTTAGTCCCAAAGCGAGACACTGAAGCTTTCTTT

v_gene: TRBV7-6
d_gene: TRBD2
abundance: NA
len: 18
j_gene: TRBJ2-7
CDR3aa: CASSGTPGTSGRKYEQYF
CDR3nt: TGTGCCAGCAGCGGTACCCCGGGGACTAGCGGGAGGAAATACGAGCAGTACTTC

v_gene: TRBV11-2
d_gene: TRBD1
abundance: once
len: 15
j_gene: TRBJ2-1
CDR3aa: CASSLGDRDYNEQFF
CDR3nt: TGTGCCAGCAGCTTAGGAGACAGGGACTACAATGAGCAGTTCTTC

v_gene: TRBV19
d_gene: TRBD1
abundance: once
len: 14
j_gene: TRBJ2-7
CDR3aa: CASSSGTGVYEQYF
CDR3nt: TGTGCCAGTAGTTCCGGGACAGGGGTCTACGAGCAGTACTTC

v_gene: TRBV11-2
d_gene: TRBD1
abundance: NA
len: 13
j_gene: TRBJ2-3
CDR3aa: CASSSGQRNTQYF
CDR3nt: TGTGCCAGCAGCTCGGGACAGAGGAATACGCAGTATTTT

v_gene: TRBV2
d_gene: NA
abundance: NA
len: 13
j_gene: TRBJ1-2
CDR3aa: CASESGGLYGYTF
CDR3nt: TGTGCCAGCGAGAGTGGAGGTCTCTATGGCTACACCTTC

v_gene: TRBV19
d_gene: NA
abundance: NA
len: 16
j_gene: TRBJ1-3
CDR3aa: CASSTRRTSSGNTIYF
CDR3nt: TGTGCCAGTAGTACTCGCAGGACCAGCTCTGGAAACACCATATATTTT

v_gene: TRBV10-1
d_gene: NA
abundance: few
len: 13
j_gene: TRBJ2-7
CDR3aa: CASSESPQDEQYF
CDR3nt: TGCGCCAGCAGTGAGTCTCCACAGGACGAGCAGTACTTC

v_gene: TRBV12-3/TRBV12-4
d_gene: NA
abundance: NA
len: 13
j_gene: TRBJ1-2
CDR3aa: CASSWAENYGYTF
CDR3nt: TGTGCCAGCAGTTGGGCCGAGAACTATGGCTACACCTTC